This is a list of T cell receptor beta chains from one sample in a study of blood T cell repertoires in COVID-19. Measured with immunoSEQ multiplex PCR; TCRdb has only the in-frame clones, and not every one. The sample holds some 300,000 clones, roughly 91% seen once. Source material: PBMCs or T cells enriched from blood (not recorded which). Receptors were obtained from a woman aged 25 to 39 who had recovered from COVID-19. Each CDR3 is given with its conserved first and last residue. A D gene is named only where the DNA matches it firmly. Expanded clones are given a class, and other clones once, few, many or no size at all.

V,J,D,size,CDR3,DNA
TRBV13,TRBJ2-6,NA,few,CASSSSSSGANVLTF,TGTGCCAGCAGCTCAAGTAGCTCTGGGGCCAACGTCCTGACTTTC
TRBV19,TRBJ1-5,NA,NA,CASSILLGGANQPQHF,TGTGCCAGTAGTATATTATTGGGAGGGGCGAATCAGCCCCAGCATTTT
TRBV14,TRBJ2-2,NA,NA,CASSPQISNTGELFF,TGTGCCAGCAGCCCCCAGATATCGAACACCGGGGAGCTGTTTTTT
TRBV4-3,TRBJ2-7,TRBD2,NA,CASSPVTGGAYEQYF,TGCGCCAGCAGTCCCGTGACGGGGGGAGCCTACGAGCAGTACTTC
TRBV10-1,TRBJ2-3,NA,NA,CASSDHTDTQYF,TGCGCCAGCAGTGACCACACAGATACGCAGTATTTT
TRBV4-1,TRBJ2-7,TRBD1,NA,CASSQDPGQGISYEQYF,TGCGCCAGCAGCCAAGACCCCGGACAGGGCATCTCCTACGAGCAGTACTTC
TRBV7-6,TRBJ2-1,TRBD2,once,CASSRTSGAHNEQFF,TGTGCCAGCAGTCGAACTAGCGGGGCCCACAATGAGCAGTTCTTC
TRBV3-1/TRBV3-2,TRBJ2-1,TRBD2,NA,CASSPHTSGRAYNEQFF,TGTGCCAGCAGCCCCCACACTAGCGGGAGGGCCTACAATGAGCAGTTCTTC
TRBV6-1,TRBJ1-1,NA,once,CASSERAGYAEAFF,TGTGCCAGCAGTGAAAGGGCAGGGTACGCTGAAGCTTTCTTT
TRBV18,TRBJ2-1,TRBD1,NA,CASSPTGQAREQFF,TGTGCCAGCTCACCTACTGGACAGGCTCGCGAGCAGTTCTTC
TRBV9,TRBJ1-2,NA,NA,CASSVVQGWFFYGYTF,TGTGCCAGCAGCGTAGTTCAGGGGTGGTTCTTCTATGGCTACACCTTC
TRBV5-1,TRBJ2-7,TRBD2,NA,CASSLGGLAFYEQYF,TGCGCCAGCAGCTTGGGGGGACTAGCGTTCTACGAGCAGTACTTC
TRBV7-2,TRBJ1-4,NA,NA,CASSLGGEKKLFF,TGTGCCAGCAGCTTAGGTGGGGAGAAAAAACTGTTTTTT
TRBV19,TRBJ2-1,TRBD2,NA,CASSRASGSSYNEQFF,TGTGCCAGTAGTAGGGCTAGCGGGAGCTCCTACAATGAGCAGTTCTTC
TRBV7-2,TRBJ1-5,NA,NA,CASSEQGYSNQPQHF,TGTGCCAGCAGCGAACAGGGATACAGCAATCAGCCCCAGCATTTT
TRBV10-3,TRBJ1-1,TRBD1,NA,CAITDGTGGTEAFF,TGTGCCATCACCGATGGGACAGGAGGAACTGAAGCTTTCTTT
TRBV6-5,TRBJ1-5,TRBD1,NA,CASRTGTGGQPQHF,TGTGCCAGCAGGACCGGGACAGGCGGTCAGCCCCAGCATTTT
TRBV9,TRBJ1-2,TRBD1,NA,CASSVAQGAEYGYTF,TGTGCCAGCAGCGTAGCCCAGGGGGCGGAGTATGGCTACACCTTC
TRBV6-6,TRBJ2-5,TRBD1,NA,CASSYSQATGEETQYF,TGTGCCAGCAGTTACTCCCAGGCGACAGGGGAGGAGACCCAGTACTTC
TRBV21-1,TRBJ2-7,NA,NA,CASSKEEGSHEQYF,TGTGCCAGCAGCAAAGAAGAGGGATCCCACGAGCAGTACTTC
TRBV20-1,TRBJ2-4,TRBD2,NA,CSASRTSGKQNIQYF,TGCAGTGCTAGTAGGACTAGCGGGAAACAAAACATTCAGTACTTC
TRBV27,TRBJ2-3,TRBD2,NA,CASSWSSGDADTQYF,TGTGCCAGCAGTTGGTCCAGCGGGGACGCGGATACGCAGTATTTT
TRBV5-1,TRBJ1-4,NA,once,CASSLSLTTNEKLFF,TGCGCCAGCAGCTTGAGCCTGACAACTAATGAAAAACTGTTTTTT
TRBV7-8,TRBJ1-5,TRBD1,NA,CASSDRGNQPQHF,TGTGCCAGCAGCGACAGGGGGAATCAGCCCCAGCATTTT
TRBV11-2,TRBJ2-5,NA,NA,CASSLIWIRYGVKETQYF,TGTGCCAGCAGCTTAATTTGGATTCGCTACGGAGTAAAAGAGACCCAGTACTTC
TRBV2,TRBJ1-4,NA,NA,CASRSQVTEKLFF,TGTGCCAGCAGGTCACAGGTGACCGAAAAACTGTTTTTT
TRBV27,TRBJ1-2,TRBD1,once,CASSLSYPAGTGGYTF,TGTGCCAGCAGTTTATCCTACCCGGCAGGGACAGGTGGCTACACCTTC
TRBV10-3,TRBJ2-7,TRBD2,NA,CATGLAGESGEQYF,TGTGCCACCGGACTAGCGGGAGAATCCGGCGAGCAGTACTTC